A selection of T cell receptor beta chains follows, all from one sample in a study of cytomegalovirus exposure and HLA in healthy donors. Using immunoSEQ multiplex PCR, the repertoire was profiled, and TCRdb retains in-frame clones only, with some absent. The table records about 180,000 clones, about three quarters of them present only once. Sequences were obtained from PBMCs. Source of these receptors: a woman under 40 in good health and CMV-seropositive. Each CDR3 is given with its conserved first and last residue. The D gene is left open where the match is weak. Clone size is not always given. Where it is, it says once, few, many or a class for expanded clones.

D gene	J gene	V gene	clone size	CDR3 DNA	CDR3 protein
.	TRBJ1-5	TRBV25-1	.	TGTGCCAGCAGTGAAAGGGGCAAGGGGGATCAGCCCCAGCATTTT	CASSERGKGDQPQHF
.	TRBJ2-3	TRBV28	.	TGTGCCAGCAGTTTATGGTCCGTCACAGATACGCAGTATTTT	CASSLWSVTDTQYF
.	TRBJ2-1	TRBV27	.	TGTGCCAGCAGTTCCGGGACAAATGAGCAGTTCTTC	CASSSGTNEQFF
.	TRBJ2-7	TRBV5-1	.	TGCGCCAGCAGCTTCTCAGGGCTCGGCTACGAGCAGTACTTC	CASSFSGLGYEQYF
.	TRBJ2-1	TRBV23-1	few	TGCGCCAGCAGTCAATCGGCGGCCCACAATGAGCAGTTCTTC	CASSQSAAHNEQFF
TRBD2	TRBJ2-1	TRBV29-1	.	TGCAGCGTTGAAGCTCGGGCTAGCGGGAGGACTAATGAGCAGTTCTTC	CSVEARASGRTNEQFF
.	TRBJ1-1	TRBV25-1	.	TGTGCCAGCAGTGAACTGGGGGGGAGAAACACTGAAGCTTTCTTT	CASSELGGRNTEAFF
.	TRBJ1-1	TRBV11-2	few	TGTGCCAGCAGCTCTAACAGGGAAACTGAAGCTTTCTTT	CASSSNRETEAFF
TRBD2	TRBJ2-4	TRBV4-2	.	TGTGCCAGCAGCCCCTCTACCGGACTAGCGGGCCCTAGGGGAAACATTCAGTACTTC	CASSPSTGLAGPRGNIQYF
TRBD1	TRBJ2-7	TRBV19	.	TGTGCCAGTAGTATAGGTGGGACAGGGATTTCCTACGAGCAGTACTTC	CASSIGGTGISYEQYF
.	TRBJ1-1	TRBV5-4	once	TGTGCCAGCAGCCGAGACTACAGAGACACTGAAGCTTTCTTT	CASSRDYRDTEAFF
TRBD2	TRBJ2-3	TRBV18	once	TGTGCCAGCTCACCCCTCCGGAGCGGGAGCCCAGATACGCAGTATTTT	CASSPLRSGSPDTQYF
TRBD1	TRBJ2-3	TRBV5-6	.	TGTGCCAGCAGCTTGGAACAGGGGAGCACAGATACGCAGTATTTT	CASSLEQGSTDTQYF
.	TRBJ2-7	TRBV28	.	TGTGCCAGCAGTTTATGGGGCAGGGCATACGAGCAGTACTTC	CASSLWGRAYEQYF